The clone carrying this TCR beta chain was counted a few times. Its antigen is unknown. The source of the sample is a study of T cells after yellow fever vaccination. About the study: Libraries from low-cell-number fractions were prepared with the SMART-Seq v4 Ultra Low Input RNA kit.

Germline V lookup: CDR1 SNHLY, CDR2 FYNNEI. V gave up 7 bases and J gave up 3 bases, with 10 bases separating them. The CDR3 consists of 13 residues. TCRdb itself ran the 5' RACE reads through MiXCR, one entry per CDR3 protein. The repertoire holds around 600,000 distinct CDR3 sequences, with around 12% as singletons. Findings and caveats of the study: Clonotype sharing between CD4 and CD8 compartments was small.

The chain carries TRBV2 and TRBJ2-1; no clear D gene. This specimen was PBMCs, taken on the day of the yellow fever booster vaccination. The source is a man aged 25 to 45 who received the YFV17D yellow fever vaccine. As DNA, the CDR3 is TGTGCCAGCATTTGGCGGAACTACAATGAGCAGTTCTTC. Encoded protein: CASIWRNYNEQFF. Based on the CDR3 plus reference TRBV2 and TRBJ2-1, the full variable domain is EPEVTQTPSHQVTQMGQEVILRCVPISNHLYFYWYRQILGQKVEFLVSFYNNEISEKSEIFDDQFSVERPDGSNFTLKIRSTKLEDSAMYFCASIWRNYNEQFFGPGTRLTVL.